These 5 T cell receptor beta chains were sequenced from one sample in a study of T cell clonality in common variable immunodeficiency. Study outcomes and limitations: Fewer deletions and N-nucleotide insertions were reportedly seen in common variable immunodeficiency TCR beta sequences.

Here immunoSEQ multiplex PCR was the method, and the copy in TCRdb shows in-frame clones only, minus some. This record lists over 15,000 clones, none seen once only, and the top ten clones contain 13% to 15%. The antigens these receptors bind are not known. The sample was peripheral blood mononuclear cells. The receptor set was obtained from a human donor with common variable immunodeficiency.

This clone appeared a few times. The CDR3 extends 3 residues past the end of the read, so its final part is completed from the germline J gene. This rearrangement joins TRBV18 to TRBJ1-2, with 12 bases aligning to TRBD1. CDR1 and CDR2 from the germline V gene are KGHSH and LQKENI. CDR3 length: 17 residues. The trim removed 4 bases at V and 3 bases at J, leaving 9 bases unmatched. This CDR3 reads CASSHRDRGRRDYGYTF. The part of the CDR3 DNA that was read is TGTGCCAGCTCACACCGGGACAGGGGGCGCCGGGACTATGGC. The full variable domain, in which reference TRBV18 and TRBJ1-2 provide the parts outside the CDR3, is NAGVMQNPRHLVRRRGQEARLRCSPMKGHSHVYWYRQLPEEGLKFMVYLQKENIIDESGMPKERFSAEFPKEGPSILRIQQVVRGDSAAYFCASSHRDRGRRDYGYTFGSGTRLTVV.

CDR3 DNA (partial): TGTGCCAGTAGCCTAATTAGCGGGGGGGCTATCTACAATGAG. It specifies CASSLISGGAIYNE. The entire CDR3 reads CASSLISGGAIYNEQFF. This chain connects TRBV19 to TRBJ2-1; 11 bases agree with TRBD2. The read falls 3 residues short of the CDR3 end, and the missing part is taken from the germline J gene. Germline V gene data show CDR1 as LNHDA and CDR2 as SQIVND (reference sequence). Trimming removed 6 bases from V and 3 bases from J; junction bases left unmatched: 10. CDR3 length equals 17 residues.

By proportion, this clone is medium-sized (0.01 to 0.1%). The DNA ends 3 residues before the CDR3 does, and the rest of the CDR3 is filled in from the germline J gene. V is TRBV29-1 and J is TRBJ1-4; a weak D match, TRBD1 (6 bases). This CDR3 has 13 residues. Germline V CDR1 and CDR2: SQVTM, ANQGSEA. The V end lost 5 bases, the J end lost 4 bases, and 11 bases lay between the germline ends. The CDR3 loop reads CSVRTVNNEKLFF. Partial CDR3 DNA: TGCAGCGTTCGGACAGTCAATAATGAAAAA.

At least ten counts were recorded for this clone. The read is 3 residues too short to cover the CDR3 end, so that end is filled in from the germline J gene. This sequence joins TRBV7-2 and TRBJ2-3; 8 positions match TRBD2. The germline CDR1 and CDR2 sequences are SGHTA and FQGNSA. CDR3 length: 15 amino acids. V lost 1 base and J lost 4; bases outside the gene matches: 4. Partial CDR3 DNA: TGTGCCAGCAGCTTAGGGCGGGGGGTCGCAGATACG. The encoded protein is CASSLGRGVADT. In full, the CDR3 is CASSLGRGVADTQYF.

This clone was seen at least ten times. The read ends 3 residues early relative to the CDR3; the germline J gene fills the gap. This chain connects TRBV20-1 to TRBJ2-5; 8 bases agree with TRBD1. Germline V gene lookup returns CDR1 DFQATT and CDR2 SNEGSKA (reference sequence). V lost 5 bases and J lost 7; bases outside the gene matches: 15. CDR3 length equals 15 residues. The part of the CDR3 DNA that was read is TGCAGTGCTGTACAAGGACAGGGCTTGATTACGACC. This codes for CSAVQGQGLITT. In full, the CDR3 reads CSAVQGQGLITTQYF.